This paragraph reports one TCR beta chain. The CDR3 sequence is 12 residues long. With 0 bases removed from V and 5 bases from J, the gap between germline ends came to 6 bases. Germline loops: CDR1 GTSNPN, CDR2 SVGIG (reference sequence). The repertoire was sequenced with immunoSEQ multiplex PCR; TCRdb's copy has only in-frame clones and lacks some. The sample includes 45,000 or so clones, over 75% of them seen just once. This record belongs to a study of blood T cell repertoires in COVID-19. The chain recombines TRBV30 with TRBJ2-3; D uncertain. The receptor's source is a human donor in a cohort sampled during active COVID-19. The sequencing input was peripheral blood. The CDR3: CAWSVIQDTQYF. The CDR3 nucleotides are TGTGCCTGGAGTGTAATTCAAGATACGCAGTATTTT.